This TCR beta chain came from a study of T-cell memory formation after mild COVID-19. In this sample, this clonotype turned up a few times. Its antigen remains unidentified. Findings of the study overall: Specificity for SARS-CoV-2 was not confirmed among the second-wave clones peaking on day 37. A second wave expanding day 15 to 37 was CD4+-biased; contracting clones were balanced.

The trim removed 4 bases at V and 0 bases at J, leaving 7 bases unmatched. Germline CDR1 and CDR2: DFQATT and SNEGSKA (reference sequence). The CDR3 is made up of 17 amino acids. From the 5' RACE reads, TCRdb called clonotypes with MiXCR, one entry per CDR3 protein. The sample has fewer than 250,000 distinct CDR3 sequences; around 20% are singletons. Sequenced sample: PBMCs or a T cell subset sorted from them (not recorded which). The rearrangement joins TRBV20-1 to TRBJ2-1, with 12 bases fitting TRBD2. This clonotype was obtained from an adult woman who had mild COVID-19 (a few samples of this study predate the infection). Cell type and time point are not known. The DNA of the CDR3 is TGCAGTGCTACCGGACTAGCGGGGTTCCGCTCCTACAATGAGCAGTTCTTC. It yields the protein CSATGLAGFRSYNEQFF.